This is a list of T cell receptor beta chains from one sample in a study of T cell responses to AZD1222 COVID-19 vaccine. TCRdb's copy holds only in-frame clones and misses some; the assay was immunoSEQ multiplex PCR. The sample carries some 190,000 clones, around 88% recorded once. Material: peripheral blood, obtained on day 0 of AZD1222 vaccination. All receptors come from an adult in good health. Both conserved end residues are part of each CDR3. D genes are given only for firm matches. Clone size, where shown, is once, few, many, or a class for clones that have expanded.

clone_size j_call d_call v_call cdr3_aa cdr3_nt
. TRBJ1-1 . TRBV5-1 CASSLGGSGTEAFF TGCGCCAGCAGTTTGGGGGGGTCTGGCACTGAAGCTTTCTTT
. TRBJ1-2 TRBD1 TRBV6-1 CASSEAGTGSYGYTF TGTGCCAGCAGTGAGGCGGGGACAGGGAGCTATGGCTACACCTTC
once TRBJ1-6 . TRBV30 CAWSVSRDNSPLHF TGTGCCTGGAGTGTAAGCAGGGATAATTCACCCCTCCACTTT
. TRBJ2-2 TRBD2 TRBV2 CASSDLLLAGTNTGELFF TGTGCCAGCAGTGATTTACTCCTAGCGGGGACGAACACCGGGGAGCTGTTTTTT
once TRBJ2-7 . TRBV5-8 CASSLVRPYEQYF TGTGCCAGCAGCTTAGTTCGTCCCTACGAGCAGTACTTC
once TRBJ1-1 . TRBV25-1 CASSVDTSIANTEAFF TGTGCCAGCAGTGTGGACACCTCAATTGCGAACACTGAAGCTTTCTTT
. TRBJ1-6 . TRBV4-1 CASKTGNSYNSPLHF TGCGCCAGTAAAACAGGGAACTCCTATAATTCACCCCTCCACTTT
. TRBJ2-1 TRBD1 TRBV18 CASSAGTGGNEQFF TGTGCCAGCTCCGCCGGGACAGGGGGCAATGAGCAGTTCTTC
. TRBJ1-5 . TRBV5-5 CASSLVPGSNQPQHF TGTGCCAGCAGCTTGGTTCCGGGGAGCAATCAGCCCCAGCATTTT
. TRBJ2-5 TRBD2 TRBV2 CASSARILAVQETQYF TGTGCCAGCAGTGCCCGGATACTAGCGGTGCAAGAGACCCAGTACTTC
. TRBJ1-4 . TRBV7-2 CASSSVATNEKLFF TGTGCCAGCAGCTCGGTCGCAACTAATGAAAAACTGTTTTTT
. TRBJ2-6 . TRBV15 CATSTGGAGANVLTF TGTGCCACCAGCACAGGAGGGGCTGGGGCCAACGTCCTGACTTTC
. TRBJ1-5 TRBD1 TRBV28 CASSPDREGQPQHF TGTGCCAGCAGCCCCGACAGGGAGGGTCAGCCCCAGCATTTT
. TRBJ1-1 . TRBV21-1 CASSKARSGTPEPHTEAFF TGTGCCAGCAGCAAAGCGAGGTCCGGGACTCCAGAGCCCCACACTGAAGCTTTCTTT
. TRBJ2-1 TRBD1 TRBV7-2 CASSLTGNAYNEQFF TGTGCCAGCAGCTTGACAGGGAACGCCTACAATGAGCAGTTCTTC
. TRBJ2-6 . TRBV10-3 CAISDRGDSGANVLTF TGTGCCATCAGTGACAGGGGGGATTCTGGGGCCAACGTCCTGACTTTC
. TRBJ2-7 TRBD1 TRBV5-1 CASSYDRDSTYEQYF TGCGCCAGCAGCTACGACCGGGACAGCACCTACGAGCAGTACTTC
. TRBJ2-5 . TRBV28 CATRGAETQYF TGTGCCACACGGGGGGCAGAGACCCAGTACTTC
. TRBJ1-2 . TRBV6-5 CASSSTRGARDGYTF TGTGCCAGCAGTTCGACGCGGGGGGCGAGGGATGGCTACACCTTC
. TRBJ1-4 . TRBV19 CASSIVDRPEKLFF TGTGCCAGTAGTATAGTCGACAGGCCGGAAAAACTGTTTTTT
. TRBJ1-2 . TRBV19 CASTPGGGAFYGYTF TGTGCCAGTACCCCCGGCGGGGGCGCCTTCTATGGCTACACCTTC
. TRBJ2-3 TRBD2 TRBV30 CAGSFGSGPTDTQYF TGTGCCGGGAGTTTTGGTAGCGGGCCCACAGATACGCAGTATTTT
. TRBJ2-3 TRBD1 TRBV9 CASSAPGQTDTQYF TGTGCCAGCAGCGCCCCGGGACAGACAGATACGCAGTATTTT
once TRBJ2-3 . TRBV3-1/TRBV3-2 CASSQGAGWDTQYF TGTGCCAGCAGCCAAGGGGCAGGTTGGGATACGCAGTATTTT
. TRBJ2-1 TRBD2 TRBV9 CASSVPGLNNEQFF TGTGCCAGCAGCGTCCCGGGACTAAACAATGAGCAGTTCTTC
. TRBJ2-3 . TRBV10-1 CASSESARWADTQYF TGCGCCAGCAGTGAGTCGGCCCGGTGGGCAGATACGCAGTATTTT
. TRBJ2-2 . TRBV4-1 CASSQDDTGELFF TGCGCCAGCAGCCAAGACGATACGGGGGAGCTGTTTTTT
. TRBJ1-4 . TRBV10-3 CAITSQINEKLFF TGTGCCATCACTAGCCAGATTAATGAAAAACTGTTTTTT
once TRBJ1-5 . TRBV19 CASSIRGEPQHF TGTGCCAGTAGTATCAGGGGTGAGCCCCAGCATTTT
. TRBJ2-1 TRBD2 TRBV10-2 CASSEWGGNNEQFF TGCGCCAGCAGTGAGTGGGGGGGGAACAATGAGCAGTTCTTC
. TRBJ2-2 . TRBV5-6 CASSLRGPNTGELFF TGTGCCAGCAGCTTGCGAGGTCCGAACACCGGGGAGCTGTTTTTT
. TRBJ1-5 TRBD1 TRBV3-1/TRBV3-2 CASSLGQAGQPQHF TGTGCCAGCAGCCTAGGACAGGCGGGACAGCCCCAGCATTTT
. TRBJ1-2 TRBD1 TRBV4-3 CASSRDRDDGYTF TGCGCCAGCAGCCGCGACAGGGATGATGGCTACACCTTC
. TRBJ2-2 . TRBV27 CASSTPRSNTGELFF TGTGCCAGCAGTACACCCAGGTCGAACACCGGGGAGCTGTTTTTT
. TRBJ1-5 . TRBV7-8 CASSLDRDQPQHF TGTGCCAGCAGCTTAGATAGGGATCAGCCCCAGCATTTT
. TRBJ1-1 . TRBV18 CASSLRQEAFF TGTGCCAGCTCACTTAGACAGGAAGCTTTCTTT
. TRBJ2-2 . TRBV5-5 CGSTNTGELFF TGTGGGTCTACGAACACCGGGGAGCTGTTTTTT
. TRBJ2-3 . TRBV7-2 CASSTSPNTQYF TGTGCCAGCAGCACCTCCCCGAATACGCAGTATTTT
few TRBJ2-2 TRBD1 TRBV4-1 CASSNPGDSQNTGELFF TGCGCCAGCAGCAACCCCGGGGACAGCCAAAACACCGGGGAGCTGTTTTTT
. TRBJ2-3 . TRBV5-1 CASSWKTASPDTQYF TGCGCCAGCAGCTGGAAGACAGCCTCCCCAGATACGCAGTATTTT
. TRBJ1-1 . TRBV6-5 CASTETYGQAEAFF TGTGCCAGCACCGAAACCTATGGACAAGCTGAAGCTTTCTTT
. TRBJ2-5 . TRBV6-6 CASSYGRSQETQYF TGTGCCAGCAGTTACGGGAGATCCCAAGAGACCCAGTACTTC
. TRBJ2-7 . TRBV18 CASSLTDRNVGIGYEQYF TGTGCCAGCTCACTTACGGACAGAAACGTTGGTATCGGCTACGAGCAGTACTTC
. TRBJ2-3 TRBD2 TRBV2 CASSEASGGYTDTQYF TGTGCCAGCAGTGAAGCCAGCGGGGGCTACACAGATACGCAGTATTTT
. TRBJ1-5 TRBD1 TRBV5-1 CASSLEGQGSQPQHF TGCGCCAGCAGCTTGGAGGGACAGGGGAGCCAGCCCCAGCATTTT
once TRBJ1-3 . TRBV7-6 CASSLEQGGSGNTIYF TGTGCCAGCAGCTTAGAACAGGGTGGGTCTGGAAACACCATATATTTT
. TRBJ2-7 . TRBV5-1 CASSLPGTYEQYF TGCGCCAGCAGCTTGCCAGGAACCTACGAGCAGTACTTC
. TRBJ1-1 . TRBV6-5 CASSYQKGFEAFF TGTGCCAGCAGTTACCAGAAGGGCTTTGAAGCTTTCTTT
. TRBJ1-6 TRBD1 TRBV30 CAWSEGQYNSPLHF TGTGCCTGGAGCGAGGGACAGTATAATTCACCCCTCCACTTT
. TRBJ2-7 TRBD1 TRBV6-5 CASSYGTGRGYEQYF TGTGCCAGCAGTTACGGGACAGGGAGGGGTTACGAGCAGTACTTC
. TRBJ1-4 . TRBV5-1 CASPRDTGRGKLFF TGCGCCAGCCCTAGGGACACAGGGAGGGGAAAACTGTTTTTT
. TRBJ1-3 . TRBV5-4 CASSFRTGTQGGNTIYF TGTGCCAGCAGCTTCCGGACCGGGACGCAGGGAGGAAACACCATATATTTT
. TRBJ2-3 . TRBV6-5 CASSHRQESTDTQYF TGTGCCAGCAGCCACCGACAGGAAAGCACAGATACGCAGTATTTT
. TRBJ2-7 . TRBV10-3 CAARGYLGEQYF TGTGCCGCGCGGGGCTACCTGGGAGAGCAGTACTTC
. TRBJ1-1 . TRBV4-1 CASSQEGARITEAFF TGCGCCAGCAGCCAAGAAGGGGCGCGGATCACTGAAGCTTTCTTT